This T cell receptor beta chain appears in the sequencing data of a study of early T cells in non-severe SARS-CoV-2 infection. Across the whole study: Alpha and beta chains were unpaired, from unsorted whole-blood bulk RNA. Broader study findings: Database matching using VDJdb favored anti-spike CD8 responses, with private and CD4 specificities left missing.

In the library, individual cDNA molecules carried attached unique molecular identifiers. TCRdb re-called the 5' RACE reads with MiXCR, one entry per CDR3 protein. The sample carries around 77,000 distinct CDR3 sequences, about 15% recorded once. CDR1 and CDR2 (germline): SGHVS, FQNEAQ. CDR3 size: 14 residues. V was trimmed by 5 bases and J by 3 bases, leaving 12 bases between them. Of note for this clonotype: The target antigen is unknown.

The TCR sequence derives from an adult who was a healthcare worker with PCR-confirmed SARS-CoV-2 infection or an uninfected control (not recorded which). This chain joins TRBV7-8 and TRBJ2-3, with TRBD1 as a possible D gene (5 bases). Source: whole blood, taken at baseline. The CDR3 sequence is CASSRNGQTDTQYF. CDR3 nucleotide sequence: TGTGCCAGCAGCCGCAACGGACAAACAGATACGCAGTATTTT.